Sequencing of this TCR beta chain was carried out in a study of blood T cell repertoires in COVID-19 (TCRdb year 2020). The study in broad terms: Collaborator samples came from the United States, Italy and Spain and covered acute and convalescent phases of COVID-19. Where available, HLA class I and class II types were obtained from metadata supplied by the sample provider rather than from assay-based typing. A freely available public database, intended as a resource for researchers studying the immune response to SARS-CoV-2, is where the repertoires were released. The material from the prospective study consisted of cDNA or gDNA derived from T cells, B-cell-depleted T cells, or PBMCs. Samples came from the ongoing ImmuneRACE study (first 160 participants) plus 1,254 subjects from 6 global collaborators. The dataset comprised deeply sampled blood TCRbeta repertoires from subjects exposed to, actively infected with, or recovered from COVID-19. The sample metadata nearly always contained a de-identified subject ID, COVID-19 status, age in years and sex. Overall study results and their limits: The quantity of clinical and demographic metadata differed by source and by participant and was supplied without curation.

Remarks on this clone: The antigen it recognizes is unknown. The input lacks base qualities; no much larger clone sits a single base away.

TCRbeta CDR3 regions were amplified from genomic DNA by means of the immunoSEQ Assay, a bias-controlled multiplex PCR. The source study handled its data this way. Within the assay, amplification of reference gene primers was used to estimate how many nucleated cells each sample contained. To quantify the absolute abundance of each unique TCRbeta CDR3 rearrangement, sequence reads were collapsed and filtered. For each sample, productive Simpson clonality was calculated as the square root of Simpson's diversity index across productive rearrangements. TCRdb mirrors the immuneACCESS table, restricted to in-frame sequences. Some clones are absent from its copies; in checked studies, under half trace to an unresolved V gene, and the reason for the others is unknown. The D gene and trimming were derived from the DNA, and the V and J assignments and clone size from that table. This sample has over 25,000 clones in its table, and about 90% of those were observed once. The biggest ten clones account for 9.9% of the sample.

Whole blood was collected in K2EDTA tubes by collaborating institutions according to the institutions' own protocols. Collaborator samples were shipped for TCRbeta analysis as frozen whole blood, isolated PBMCs, or DNA extracted from either sample type. From a lookup of the germline V gene, CDR1 and CDR2 are SGHRS and YFSETQ. V and J are trimmed by 4 bases and 0 bases, and the gene matches miss 7 bases of the junction. Measured from the cysteine to the phenylalanine, the CDR3 is 16 residues long. Only the CDR3 part of the read is kept: 48 bases, read in frame from the first base. The sequenced sample consisted of peripheral blood. The receptor comes from a human donor with active COVID-19. The donor label of this sample is uncertain. The chain couples TRBV5-1 to TRBJ1-3; TRBD1 matches 7 bases in the middle. CDR3 region: CASSARDSRSGNTIYF. The DNA sequence is TGCGCCAGCAGCGCCCGGGACAGCCGCTCTGGAAACACCATATATTTT.